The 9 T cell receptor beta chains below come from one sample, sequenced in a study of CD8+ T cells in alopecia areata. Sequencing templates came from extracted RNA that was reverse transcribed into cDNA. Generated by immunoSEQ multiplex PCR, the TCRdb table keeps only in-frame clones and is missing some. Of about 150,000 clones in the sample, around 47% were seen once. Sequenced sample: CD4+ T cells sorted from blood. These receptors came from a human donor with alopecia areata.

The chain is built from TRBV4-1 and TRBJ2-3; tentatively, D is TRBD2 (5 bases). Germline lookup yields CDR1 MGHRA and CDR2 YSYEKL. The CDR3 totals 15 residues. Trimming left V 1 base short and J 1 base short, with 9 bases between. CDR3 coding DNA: TGCGCCAGCAGCCAAGGTAGTAGCGGCACAGATACGCAGTATTTT. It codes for CASSQGSSGTDTQYF.

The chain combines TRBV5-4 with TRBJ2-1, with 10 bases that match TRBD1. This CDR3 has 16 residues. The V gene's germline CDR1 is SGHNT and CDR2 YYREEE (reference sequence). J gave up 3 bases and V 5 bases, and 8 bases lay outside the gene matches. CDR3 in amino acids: CASSLHRTGGYNEQFF. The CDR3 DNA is TGTGCCAGCAGTCTGCACCGGACAGGGGGCTACAATGAGCAGTTCTTC. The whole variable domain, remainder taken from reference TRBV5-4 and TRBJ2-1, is ETGVTQSPTHLIKTRGQQVTLRCSSQSGHNTVSWYQQALGQGPQFIFQYYREEENGRGNFPPRFSGLQFPNYSSELNVNALELDDSALYLCASSLHRTGGYNEQFFGPGTRLTVL.

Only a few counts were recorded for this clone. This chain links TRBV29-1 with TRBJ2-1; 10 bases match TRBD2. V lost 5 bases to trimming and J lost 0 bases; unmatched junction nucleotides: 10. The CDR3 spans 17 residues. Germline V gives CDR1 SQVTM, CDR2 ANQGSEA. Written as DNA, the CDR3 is TGCAGCGTTAGTCGGTTGGCTAGCGGGAGCTCCTACAATGAGCAGTTCTTC. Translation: CSVSRLASGSSYNEQFF.

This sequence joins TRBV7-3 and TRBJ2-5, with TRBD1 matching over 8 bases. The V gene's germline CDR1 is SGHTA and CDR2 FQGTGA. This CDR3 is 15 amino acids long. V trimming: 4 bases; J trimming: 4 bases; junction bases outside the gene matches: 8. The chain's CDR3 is CASSWTGRFGETQYF. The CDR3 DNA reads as TGTGCCAGCAGCTGGACAGGGAGGTTTGGAGAGACCCAGTACTTC.

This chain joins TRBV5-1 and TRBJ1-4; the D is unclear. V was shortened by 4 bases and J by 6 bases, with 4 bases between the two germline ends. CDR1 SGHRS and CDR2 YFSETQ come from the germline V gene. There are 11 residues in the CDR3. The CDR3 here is CASSDDEKLFF. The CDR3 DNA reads TGCGCCAGCAGCGACGATGAAAAACTGTTTTTT.

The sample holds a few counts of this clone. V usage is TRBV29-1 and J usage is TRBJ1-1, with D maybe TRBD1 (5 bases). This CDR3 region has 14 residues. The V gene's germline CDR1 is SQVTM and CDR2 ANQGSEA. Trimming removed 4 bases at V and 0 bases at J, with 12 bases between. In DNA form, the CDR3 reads TGCAGCGTTGCGCCGAGACAGATGAACACTGAAGCTTTCTTT. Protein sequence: CSVAPRQMNTEAFF.

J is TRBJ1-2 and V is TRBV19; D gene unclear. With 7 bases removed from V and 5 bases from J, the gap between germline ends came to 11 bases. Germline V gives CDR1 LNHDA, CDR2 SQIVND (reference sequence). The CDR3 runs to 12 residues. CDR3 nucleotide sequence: TGTGCCAGTAACGCAGGAGGTTATGGCTACACCTTC. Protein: CASNAGGYGYTF.

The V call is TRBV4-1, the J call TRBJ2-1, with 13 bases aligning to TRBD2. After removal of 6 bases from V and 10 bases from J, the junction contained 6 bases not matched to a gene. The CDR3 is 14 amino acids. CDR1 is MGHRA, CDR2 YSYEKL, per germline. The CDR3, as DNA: TGCGCCAGCAGGGGACTAGCGGGAACGAGCGAGCAGTTCTTC. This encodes CASRGLAGTSEQFF.

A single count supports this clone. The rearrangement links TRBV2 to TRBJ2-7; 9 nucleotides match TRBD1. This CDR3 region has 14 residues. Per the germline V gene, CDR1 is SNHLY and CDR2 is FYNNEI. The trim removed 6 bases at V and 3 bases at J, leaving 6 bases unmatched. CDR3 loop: CASRAGTGSYEQYF. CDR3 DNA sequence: TGTGCCAGCAGGGCCGGGACAGGGAGCTACGAGCAGTACTTC.